The source of this TCR beta chain is a study of shared clonotypes between healthy human individuals. About the research overall: For every donor, three CD4 naive, three CD4 memory, two CD8 naive and one CD8 memory plates were used. General study points: Clonotype sharing levels among donors were expected to vary with sequencing depth.

For this clone: Its antigen is not identified.

Execution of the assay was at deep level. Assay: immunoSEQ multiplex PCR; the TCRdb copy retains only in-frame clones and omits some. The repertoire holds 2 million to 2.5 million clones, with roughly 93% as singletons. Every donor, a Caucasian adult, lived in Nashville, Tennessee. Trimming at V came to 7 bases and at J to 4 bases, leaving 11 bases not matched to a gene. Germline CDR1 and CDR2: MDHEN and SYDVKM. The CDR3 totals 16 residues. This TCR was sampled from a man between 18 and 35 years old in good health. Some clones in this sample may be carry-over from other donors' samples. Material for sequencing was naive CD4+ T cells from PBMCs. Documented subset: CD45RA+ positively selected. This rearrangement joins TRBV28 to TRBJ2-2; TRBD2 matches at 8 bases. CDR3 nucleotide sequence: TGTGCCAGCACCGGGGGGGCGGCCAGTGTCACCGGGGAGCTGTTTTTT. Protein product: CASTGGAASVTGELFF.